The 29 T cell receptor beta chains below come from one sample, sequenced in a study of T cells in Graves' hyperthyroidism and ophthalmopathy (dated by TCRdb to between 2018 and 2021). Library method: multiplex PCR. The run used an Illumina HiSeq 2000. Amplification of TCR beta CDR3 regions was carried out from RNA transcripts. The first round of RT-PCR for the TCR CDR3 was performed with the HTBI primer set and the Qiagen OneStep RT-PCR kit. TCRdb's own reprocessing of the public reads used fastp at Q25 and MiXCR and kept productive beta chains. Every distinct CDR3 protein forms one entry, paired with its most common genes and DNA. For this sample the table gives a few hundred thousand distinct CDR3 sequences, of which about a sixth were detected only once. The top ten constitute around 61% of the sample. Sequenced: blood. These receptors came from a woman aged 55-70 years with Graves' ophthalmopathy.

This clonotype was observed many times. V and J are TRBV28 and TRBJ2-1, with D unclear. Germline CDR1 reads MDHEN; CDR2 reads SYDVKM. V was cut by 4 bases and J by 8 bases, with 18 bases left in between. This CDR3 is built from 15 residues. CDR3 coding DNA: TGTGCCAGCAGTTCGGTCGGCAGCCCTGCCTATGAGCAGTTCTTC. Its protein is CASSSVGSPAYEQFF.

The rearrangement links TRBV5-1 to TRBJ2-2, with 8 bases lining up with TRBD1. Germline V gives CDR1 SGHRS, CDR2 YFSETQ. This CDR3 has 16 residues. The V gene end was trimmed by 2 bases and the J gene end by 3 bases; junction bases not matched to a gene: 6. In DNA form, the CDR3 reads TGCGCCAGCAGCTTTACAGGGGGTTTAGACACCGGGGAGCTGTTTTTT. It yields the protein CASSFTGGLDTGELFF.

The rearrangement uses TRBV13 and TRBJ2-5; D gene uncertain. CDR1 is PRHDT and CDR2 is FYEKMQ in the germline V gene (reference sequence). The ends were cut back, 4 bases at V and 2 bases at J, with 11 bases in the middle. The CDR3 length is 14 residues. CDR3 coding DNA: TGTGCCAGCAGCTCCCGACGCAAGCAAGAGACCCAGTACTTC. It specifies CASSSRRKQETQYF.

This clonotype was picked up many times. The gene calls are TRBV6-1 and TRBJ2-1; D gene uncertain. From germline, CDR1 is MNHNS and CDR2 SASEGT. V shed 0 bases and J shed 12 bases, with 12 bases lying between them. This CDR3 is built from 13 residues. The CDR3 sequence is CASSEAMGWGQFF. CDR3 nucleotide sequence: TGTGCCAGCAGTGAAGCAATGGGATGGGGGCAGTTCTTC.

This clonotype was counted between two and nine times. A junction end diverges from the germline sequence, so it may reflect a read error. The V gene is TRBV7-2, the J gene TRBJ2-7; TRBD2 matches at 7 bases. The CDR3 has 15 residues. CDR1 and CDR2 from the germline V gene are SGHTA and FQGNSA. CDR3 loop: CASSLATGGSYEQCF. The CDR3 DNA sequence: TGTGCCAGCAGCTTAGCCACGGGGGGTTCCTACGAGCAGTGCTTC.

This clonotype has a count of ten or more. The chain couples TRBV6-2 or TRBV6-3 to TRBJ1-5; TRBD1 agrees at 7 bases. With 8 bases clipped from V and 0 bases from J, the junction kept 4 bases outside the gene matches. Germline V gene lookup returns CDR1 MNHEY and CDR2 SVGEGT. This CDR3 region has 14 residues. The chain's CDR3 is CASEGQNSNQPQHF. The CDR3 DNA reads as TGTGCCAGCGAGGGACAGAATAGCAATCAGCCCCAGCATTTT.

This clonotype was counted only a few times. The chain recombines TRBV14 with TRBJ2-3; 7 bases agree with TRBD1. J gave up 2 bases and V 4 bases, and 9 bases lay outside the gene matches. Germline CDR1 SGHDN, CDR2 FVKESK. The CDR3 spans 16 residues. CDR3 DNA: TGTGCCAGCAGCCGCCGGACAGGTGGGGACACAGATACGCAGTATTTT. Translation: CASSRRTGGDTDTQYF. Variable domain in full (rest from reference TRBV14 and TRBJ2-3): EAGVTQFPSHSVIEKGQTVTLRCDPISGHDNLYWYRRVMGKEIKFLLHFVKESKQDESGMPNNRFLAERTGGTYSTLKVQPAELEDSGVYFCASSRRTGGDTDTQYFGPGTRLTVL.

This clonotype showed up many times. The CDR3 spells CASSLDADGYTF. In DNA form, the CDR3 reads TGCGCCAGCAGCTTGGATGCGGATGGCTACACCTTC. The J gene is TRBJ1-2, the V gene TRBV5-1; no definite D call. The ends were cut back, 0 bases at V and 6 bases at J, with 6 bases in the middle. The CDR3 extends over 12 amino acids. CDR1 SGHRS and CDR2 YFSETQ come from the germline V gene. The whole variable domain, filled in from reference TRBV5-1 and TRBJ1-2, reads KAGVTQTPRYLIKTRGQQVTLSCSPISGHRSVSWYQQTPGQGLQFLFEYFSETQRNKGNFPGRFSGRQFSNSRSEMNVSTLELGDSALYLCASSLDADGYTFGSGTRLTVV.

This clonotype was seen a handful of times. This chain links TRBV7-2 with TRBJ1-5, with no clear D. The CDR3 has 13 amino acids. V was trimmed by 3 bases and J by 3 bases, leaving 6 bases between them. Germline V lookup: CDR1 SGHTA, CDR2 FQGNSA. CDR3: CASSFDINQPQHF. The CDR3 DNA sequence: TGTGCCAGCAGCTTCGATATCAATCAGCCCCAGCATTTT.

This clonotype showed up many times. The chain is built from TRBV4-3 and TRBJ2-3, with 8 bases matching TRBD2. Per germline, CDR1 LGHNA and CDR2 YSLEER. The CDR3 has 17 amino acids. V dropped 1 base and J dropped 4; count of bases not matched to a gene: 10. The CDR3 spells CASSQVALAGRSDTQYF. CDR3 DNA: TGCGCCAGCAGCCAAGTTGCGCTAGCGGGCCGATCAGATACGCAGTATTTT.

This clonotype has a count of ten or more. The gene calls are TRBV28 and TRBJ2-7, with a possible D match to TRBD2 (5 bases). The CDR3 has 17 residues. Trimming pared 5 bases from V and 5 bases from J, leaving 25 bases between. CDR1 is MDHEN and CDR2 is SYDVKM in the germline V gene. In nucleotides, the CDR3 is TGTGCCAGCAGTCATTACTTAAGACTACCCTTATGGGACGAGCAGTACTTC. Residues: CASSHYLRLPLWDEQYF.

This clonotype has more than one count but fewer than ten. The rearrangement uses TRBV18 and TRBJ2-5; the D is unclear. V lost 6 bases and J 1 base, leaving 12 bases between the germline ends. Germline V gene data show CDR1 as KGHSH and CDR2 as LQKENI. CDR3 length equals 14 residues. CDR3 amino acids: CASSYRTAQETQYF. CDR3 nucleotide sequence: TGTGCCAGCTCGTACCGGACCGCCCAAGAGACCCAGTACTTC.

This clonotype was seen at least ten times. The chain recombines TRBV4-3 with TRBJ1-4; D possibly corresponds to TRBD1 (5 bases). Per germline, CDR1 LGHNA and CDR2 YSLEER. The CDR3 runs to 16 residues. V dropped 0 bases and J dropped 7 bases, with 15 bases sitting between them. DNA of the CDR3: TGCGCCAGCAGCCAAGATATGGGACCCACCCCTGAAAAACTGTTTTTT. This encodes CASSQDMGPTPEKLFF.

In its sample, this clonotype was seen many times. The CDR3 loop is CASSFVLAFDEQFF. In nucleotides, the CDR3 is TGTGCCAGCAGTTTCGTTCTAGCGTTCGATGAGCAGTTCTTC. The rearrangement links TRBV12-3 or TRBV12-4 to TRBJ2-1; TRBD2 might be the D (6 bases). The CDR3 has 14 amino acids. V lost 3 bases, J lost 8 bases, and 14 bases lay in between.

This clonotype was seen a few times. V is TRBV29-1 and J is TRBJ2-1; D gene ambiguous. CDR1 and CDR2 from the germline V gene are SQVTM and ANQGSEA. The CDR3 runs 13 residues. Trimming removed 3 bases at V and 5 bases at J, with 11 bases between. The CDR3 region has the DNA TGCAGCGTTGACGTTGAGGCCCACAATGAGCAGTTCTTC. Its translation: CSVDVEAHNEQFF.

This rearrangement joins TRBV6-1 to TRBJ1-6; D remains unclear. The CDR3 is made up of 13 amino acids. The germline V gene has CDR1 MNHNS and CDR2 SASEGT. V was shortened by 5 bases and J by 11 bases, with 13 bases between the two germline ends. CDR3 nucleotides: TGTGCCAGCAGTTTACGCCGAGGGACACCCCTCCACTTT. It codes for CASSLRRGTPLHF.

This clonotype was detected only a few times. This rearrangement joins TRBV6-5 to TRBJ1-6; 7 bases align to TRBD1. The CDR3 extends over 16 amino acids. Per the germline V gene, CDR1 is MNHEY and CDR2 is SVGAGI. Germline trimming cut 1 base from V and 6 bases from J; bases unmatched to any gene: 6. The CDR3 coding sequence is TGTGCCAGCAGTTACTTCCAGGGGGACCTTAATTCACCCCTCCACTTT. This sequence encodes CASSYFQGDLNSPLHF.

Only a few counts were recorded for this clonotype. V and J are TRBV5-1 and TRBJ1-2, with D unclear. The germline V and J ends were trimmed by 0 bases and 4 bases, with 7 bases remaining between them. Germline loops: CDR1 SGHRS, CDR2 YFSETQ. The CDR3 contains 13 residues. Written as DNA, the CDR3 is TGCGCCAGCAGCTTGGAAAGAACCTATGGCTACACCTTC. Its translation: CASSLERTYGYTF.

CDR3 sequence reads: CASSLDPGQPSWANVLTF. In DNA, the CDR3 is TGTGCCAGCAGCTTAGATCCGGGGCAGCCGTCGTGGGCCAACGTCCTGACTTTC. The chain combines TRBV7-2 with TRBJ2-6; perhaps D is TRBD1 or TRBD2 (5 bases each). This CDR3 has 18 residues. CDR1 SGHTA and CDR2 FQGNSA come from the germline V gene. Trimming took off 1 base at V and 5 bases at J, with 18 bases between the two ends.

This clonotype has a count of ten or more. The V call is TRBV10-3, the J call TRBJ2-2, with D possibly matching TRBD1 (6 bases). Trimming cost V 3 bases and J 3 bases, with 11 bases left between them. Germline V gene lookup returns CDR1 ENHRY and CDR2 SYGVKD. CDR3 length: 15 residues. CDR3 in DNA: TGTGCCATCAGTGAAGGCAGGGGCTACACCGGGGAGCTGTTTTTT. This gives the protein CAISEGRGYTGELFF.

This clonotype was found many times. The chain uses TRBV5-6 and TRBJ2-1, with 12 bases lining up with TRBD2. This CDR3 is built from 14 residues. The junction had 3 bases not matched to a gene; V was cut back by 3 bases and J by 8 bases. CDR1 is SGHDT, CDR2 YYEEEE, per germline. CDR3 DNA sequence: TGTGCCAGCAGCTCTGGACTAGCGGGATATGAGCAGTTCTTC. Translated: CASSSGLAGYEQFF.

This clonotype was detected many times. J is TRBJ1-1 and V is TRBV7-2; D gene uncertain. V was cut by 7 bases and J by 0 bases, with 12 bases left in between. The CDR3 sequence is 14 residues long. Germline CDR1 is SGHTA and CDR2 is FQGNSA. The CDR3: CASTPTDLNTEAFF. CDR3 nucleotide sequence: TGTGCCAGCACCCCGACCGACCTGAACACTGAAGCTTTCTTT.

The table lists this clonotype with many counts. The chain combines TRBV20-1 with TRBJ1-2; D not resolved. Germline loops: CDR1 DFQATT, CDR2 SNEGSKA (reference sequence). Trimming removed 2 bases from V and 3 bases from J, with 10 bases in between. The CDR3 consists of 13 residues. The CDR3 region is CSARSDRDYGYTF. The CDR3 DNA is TGCAGTGCTAGAAGTGACCGAGACTATGGCTACACCTTC.

This clonotype was seen at least ten times. The gene calls are TRBV9 and TRBJ2-5, with D unresolved. CDR3 length equals 15 residues. CDR1 and CDR2 from the germline V gene are SGDLS and YYNGEE. V was shortened by 0 bases and J by 2 bases, with 11 bases between the two germline ends. The CDR3 nucleotides read TGTGCCAGCAGCGTAGACGACACAAGGCAAGAGACCCAGTACTTC. It specifies CASSVDDTRQETQYF.

This clonotype came up many times. The J gene is TRBJ1-4, the V gene TRBV5-6; unclear D gene. Germline values: CDR1 SGHDT, CDR2 YYEEEE. V gave up 2 bases and J gave up 7 bases, with 9 bases separating them. The CDR3 contains 13 residues. CDR3 DNA: TGTGCCAGCAGCTTACGGGCCTCTGAAAAACTGTTTTTT. This sequence encodes CASSLRASEKLFF.

In its sample, this clonotype was seen a few times. The chain carries TRBV2 and TRBJ2-2, with 8 bases lining up with TRBD1. Germline V gives CDR1 SNHLY, CDR2 FYNNEI. The CDR3 contains 22 residues. The V segment lost 7 bases and the J segment 1 base; nucleotides outside the gene matches: 26. This chain's CDR3 is CASTFSLNSGTGVNLNTGELFF. The CDR3 bases are TGTGCCAGCACATTCTCATTGAACTCCGGGACAGGTGTTAATTTGAACACCGGGGAGCTGTTTTTT.

This clonotype was counted many times. The genes are TRBV20-1 and TRBJ2-7; 7 nucleotides align to TRBD1. There are 14 residues in the CDR3. V shed 6 bases, J shed 7 bases, and the junction held 15 bases outside the gene matches. Germline V lookup: CDR1 DFQATT, CDR2 SNEGSKA (reference sequence). The CDR3 DNA reads TGCAGTGCGCCCAGGGGGTTCAGGGGAGAAGAGCAGTACTTC. Its protein product is CSAPRGFRGEEQYF.

This clonotype was observed many times. The V and J genes are TRBV6-5 and TRBJ2-5, with no clear D. CDR1 and CDR2 (germline): MNHEY, SVGAGI. This CDR3 has 14 residues. With 0 bases removed from V and 1 base from J, the gap between germline ends came to 6 bases. CDR3 amino acids: CASSYSQFQETQYF. CDR3 DNA sequence: TGTGCCAGCAGTTACTCTCAGTTCCAAGAGACCCAGTACTTC.

The CDR3 protein is CASSTLSGNQAFF. As DNA, the CDR3 is TGTGCCAGTAGTACCCTATCAGGAAACCAAGCTTTCTTT. This chain links TRBV19 with TRBJ1-1; D is ambiguous. Germline lookup yields CDR1 LNHDA and CDR2 SQIVND (reference sequence). CDR3 length: 13 residues. V was pared by 4 bases and J by 9 bases, with 15 bases between. The whole variable domain, remainder taken from reference TRBV19 and TRBJ1-1, is DGGITQSPKYLFRKEGQNVTLSCEQNLNHDAMYWYRQDPGQGLRLIYYSQIVNDFQKGDIAEGYSVSREKKESFPLTVTSAQKNPTAFYLCASSTLSGNQAFFGQGTRLTVV.